This TCR beta chain was documented in a study of T-cell memory formation after mild COVID-19. The TCR alpha and TCR beta cDNA libraries, bearing sample barcodes and UMIs, were generated by 5'RACE using constant-segment primers. From the 5' RACE reads, TCRdb called clonotypes with MiXCR, one entry per CDR3 protein. This sample has some 100,000 distinct CDR3 sequences, with approximately 12% found just once. This clonotype was counted ten times or more. Its specificity is unknown. General study results and limits: The authors did not confirm SARS-CoV-2 specificity of second-wave clones peaking day 37.

The sequence was obtained from a man between 18 and 35 years old who had mild COVID-19 (a few samples of this study predate the infection). Cell type and time point are not known. Material for sequencing was PBMCs or a T cell subset sorted from them (not recorded which).

CDR3: CASSQPRAGINTGELFF. The CDR3 DNA follows: TGTGCCAGCAGCCAGCCACGAGCGGGGATAAACACCGGGGAGCTGTTTTTT. The chain has TRBV7-8 and TRBJ2-2; 7 positions match TRBD2. CDR3 length: 17 residues. Per the germline V gene, CDR1 is SGHVS and CDR2 is FQNEAQ. The V and J ends lost 5 bases and 2 bases, in that order; junction bases with no gene match: 11.